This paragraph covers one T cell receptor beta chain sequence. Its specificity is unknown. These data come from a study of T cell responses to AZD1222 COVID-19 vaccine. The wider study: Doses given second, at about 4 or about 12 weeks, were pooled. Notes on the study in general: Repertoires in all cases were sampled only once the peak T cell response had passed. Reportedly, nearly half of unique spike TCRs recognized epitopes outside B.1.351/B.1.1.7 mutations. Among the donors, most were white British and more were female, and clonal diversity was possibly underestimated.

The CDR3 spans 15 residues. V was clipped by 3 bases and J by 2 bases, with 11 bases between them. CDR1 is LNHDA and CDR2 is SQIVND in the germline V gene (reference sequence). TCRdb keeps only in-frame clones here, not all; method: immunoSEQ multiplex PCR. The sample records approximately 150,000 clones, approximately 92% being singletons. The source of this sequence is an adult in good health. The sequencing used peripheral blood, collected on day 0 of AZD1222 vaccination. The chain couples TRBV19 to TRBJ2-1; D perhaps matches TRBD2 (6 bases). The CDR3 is CASSMAGMAYNEQFF. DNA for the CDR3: TGTGCCAGTAGTATGGCGGGGATGGCCTACAATGAGCAGTTCTTC.